The entry that follows covers one TCR beta chain sequence. In the original workflow: From reference gene primer amplification, estimates of nucleated cell counts were derived. Assay: immunoSEQ multiplex PCR; the TCRdb copy retains only in-frame clones and omits some. V and J calls and clone size follow that table, whereas D and trimming were derived from the DNA. The profile shows 260,000 or so clones, 80% to 90% of them singletons. This entry comes from a study of blood T cell repertoires in COVID-19. What was sequenced was peripheral blood. The source is a man older than 75 with acute or convalescent COVID-19.

CDR3 residues: CASSPSTGAGNTIYF. The CDR3 coding sequence is TGTGCCAGCAGCCCGTCTACAGGGGCTGGAAACACCATATATTTT. The gene calls are TRBV2 and TRBJ1-3, with 7 bases matching TRBD1. The germline V gene has CDR1 SNHLY and CDR2 FYNNEI. This CDR3 region has 15 residues. V dropped 6 bases and J dropped 2; count of bases not matched to a gene: 7.